This T cell receptor (beta chain) was identified during a study of patients and donors after allogeneic stem cell transplantation. The germline V and J ends were trimmed by 5 bases and 0 bases, with 14 bases remaining between them. Per germline, CDR1 SGHRS and CDR2 YFSETQ. This CDR3 contains 15 residues. One entry per CDR3 protein results from TCRdb running MiXCR on the RT-PCR reads. The sample consists of some 160,000 distinct CDR3 sequences, 20% to 25% of them appearing once. The sequence was collected from a human donor who was either an allogeneic HSCT recipient or a stem cell or donor lymphocyte infusion donor (not recorded which). It is not recorded whose cells these are; they may come from a transplant donor. J is TRBJ1-1 and V is TRBV5-1; perhaps TRBD1 as D (6 bases). Sequencing was performed on blood, either unsorted or a sorted T cell fraction (not recorded which). This chain's CDR3 is CASSWGQGLNTEAFF. Written as DNA, the CDR3 is TGCGCCAGCAGTTGGGGGCAGGGGTTGAACACTGAAGCTTTCTTT.